This T cell receptor (beta chain) was sequenced for a study of blood T cell repertoires in COVID-19. As for the study in general: Sources were T cells, B-cell-depleted T cells, or PBMCs; the material itself was cDNA or gDNA.

Researchers sorted participants into cohorts using their self-reported clinical history. As processed by the authors: Reference gene primer amplification gave nucleated cell count estimates. Profiling relied on immunoSEQ multiplex PCR, and the TCRdb table lists in-frame clones only, not all of them. D and trimming were read from the DNA, whereas the V and J calls and clone size are those reported in that table. This sample carries about 270,000 clones, roughly nine tenths of them seen once, and the ten largest clones take under 2.5%. CDR3 length: 12 residues. V gave up 3 bases and J gave up 6 bases, with 9 bases separating them. CDR1 is LGHDT, CDR2 YNNKEL, per germline (reference sequence).

The sequenced material came from PBMCs or T cells enriched from blood (not recorded which). The receptor comes from a woman aged 18-29 years who had recovered from COVID-19. The V and J genes are TRBV3-1 (or the pseudogene TRBV3-2) and TRBJ2-7, with D possibly matching TRBD2 (6 bases). CDR3 loop: CASSQLGGEQYF. DNA for the CDR3: TGTGCCAGCAGCCAGCTGGGGGGCGAGCAGTACTTC.